What follows are 16 T cell receptor beta chains derived from one specimen sequenced in a study of blood T cells in healthy people across ages. The authors ran a second PCR of about 6 to 11 cycles using a sample-barcoded 5' primer and a J-beta primer mix. TCRdb analysed the 5' RACE reads with MiXCR anew, one entry per CDR3 protein. The sample has 1.2 million to 1.5 million distinct CDR3 sequences, roughly 40% seen once. Sample: blood. These receptors originate from a woman aged 18 to 35 in good health.

This clonotype was picked up a small number of times. V usage is TRBV20-1 and J usage is TRBJ2-1; 13 bases are shared with TRBD2. Looked up from germline, CDR1 is DFQATT and CDR2 is SNEGSKA (reference sequence). The trim removed 4 bases at V and 7 bases at J, leaving 4 bases unmatched. CDR3 length equals 14 residues. The CDR3 region is CSAMGLAGSNEQFF. CDR3 bases: TGCAGTGCTATGGGACTAGCGGGAAGTAATGAGCAGTTCTTC.

This clonotype was seen more than once but under ten times. The chain carries TRBV11-3 and TRBJ1-2; 8 nucleotides match TRBD1. This CDR3 is 16 amino acids long. CDR1 SGHNT and CDR2 YENEEA come from the germline V gene. With 0 bases clipped from V and 3 bases from J, the junction kept 6 bases outside the gene matches. CDR3 protein: CASSLDFGTGDYGYTF. CDR3 bases: TGTGCCAGCAGCTTAGATTTTGGGACAGGAGACTATGGCTACACCTTC.

This clonotype was observed a handful of times. The chain recombines TRBV10-3 with TRBJ1-1, with no clear D. The CDR3 extends over 14 amino acids. Trimming pared 4 bases from V and 1 base from J, leaving 10 bases between. Germline V gene lookup returns CDR1 ENHRY and CDR2 SYGVKD. DNA of the CDR3: TGTGCCATCAGTGCCCGGGCAGAGAACACTGAAGCTTTCTTT. This encodes CAISARAENTEAFF.

This chain links TRBV20-1 with TRBJ2-5, with TRBD1 matching 9 bases. V was pared by 4 bases and J by 11 bases, with 17 bases of the junction left unmatched. Germline-derived CDR1 and CDR2 are DFQATT and SNEGSKA (reference sequence). The CDR3 length is 15 residues. CDR3 sequence: CSAISGTGSGNEQYF. The CDR3, as DNA: TGCAGTGCTATCTCCGGGACAGGGTCGGGTAATGAGCAGTACTTC.

A word on this clonotype: This could be a read error, since a much larger clone is one nucleotide away. The rearrangement links TRBV6-5 to TRBJ1-5; D remains unclear. CDR1 MNHEY and CDR2 SVGAGI come from the germline V gene. The CDR3 runs 15 residues. The CDR3 region has the DNA TGTGCCTGCAGTTATACGTGGGGAAGCAATCAGCCCCAGCATTTT. This gives the protein CACSYTWGSNQPQHF.

V is TRBV29-1 and J is TRBJ1-1, with no clear D. The V end was cut by 4 bases, the J end by 1 base, with 10 bases between. The CDR3 runs to 13 residues. Per the germline V gene, CDR1 is SQVTM and CDR2 is ANQGSEA. The CDR3: CSVAPGGNTEAFF. The CDR3 nucleotides read TGCAGCGTTGCTCCAGGCGGGAACACTGAAGCTTTCTTT.

The V call is TRBV9, the J call TRBJ1-1; no clear D gene. Germline V gene sequence: CDR1 SGDLS, CDR2 YYNGEE. The ends were cut back, 2 bases at V and 4 bases at J, with 18 bases in the middle. CDR3 length: 16 residues. The CDR3 DNA reads TGTGCCAGCAGCGTCGTGGCGGTCCAGGCTCCCACTGAAGCTTTCTTT. Protein: CASSVVAVQAPTEAFF. Full variable domain (missing parts from reference TRBV9 and TRBJ1-1): DSGVTQTPKHLITATGQRVTLRCSPRSGDLSVYWYQQSLDQGLQFLIQYYNGEERAKGNILERFSAQQFPDLHSELNLSSLELGDSALYFCASSVVAVQAPTEAFFGQGTRLTVV.

Regarding this clonotype: Since a much larger clone is just one base distant, this may be a read error. The chain links TRBV29-1 to TRBJ2-3; 7 positions match TRBD1. V gave up 6 bases and J gave up 6 bases; unmatched junction bases: 0. Germline assignment: CDR1 SQVTM and CDR2 ANQGSEA. This CDR3 has 10 amino acids. The CDR3 reads CSVRGDTQYF. DNA for the CDR3: TGCAGCGTCAGGGGGGATACGCAGTATTTT.

This clonotype came up a few times. V and J are TRBV27 and TRBJ2-7, with 7 bases aligning to TRBD2. Trimming cost V 5 bases and J 2 bases; bases outside gene matches: 6. The CDR3 totals 14 residues. In germline, CDR1 is MNHEY, CDR2 SMNVEV (reference sequence). CDR3 residues: CASSVYGLAYEQYF. CDR3 sequence (DNA): TGTGCCAGCAGTGTTTACGGACTAGCCTACGAGCAGTACTTC.

This clonotype was recorded at least ten times. The rearrangement uses TRBV29-1 and TRBJ2-7, with 7 nucleotides matching TRBD1. Germline CDR1 is SQVTM and CDR2 is ANQGSEA. The V segment lost 4 bases and the J segment 3 bases; nucleotides outside the gene matches: 3. The CDR3 has 12 residues. The CDR3 bases are TGCAGCGTTGTGGGACAGAGCTACGAGCAGTACTTC. It encodes CSVVGQSYEQYF.

This chain connects TRBV7-3 to TRBJ2-3; D is possibly TRBD2 (6 bases). Germline V gene data show CDR1 as SGHTA and CDR2 as FQGTGA. The CDR3 spans 16 residues. The V gene lost 4 bases and the J gene lost 2 bases, with 16 bases spanning the gap. The CDR3 DNA is TGTGCCAGCAGCTCCAACGGCGGGGAGCACACAGATACGCAGTATTTT. It yields the protein CASSSNGGEHTDTQYF. The whole variable domain, remainder taken from reference TRBV7-3 and TRBJ2-3, is GAGVSQTPSNKVTEKGKYVELRCDPISGHTALYWYRQSLGQGPEFLIYFQGTGAADDSGLPNDRFFAVRPEGSVSTLKIQRTERGDSAVYLCASSSNGGEHTDTQYFGPGTRLTVL.

CDR3 bases: TGTGCCTGGAGAGGGGGGAGAAATGAAAAACTGTTTTTT. Translation: CAWRGGRNEKLFF. The chain couples TRBV30 to TRBJ1-4; D perhaps matches TRBD1 (6 bases). Trimming took off 3 bases at V and 5 bases at J, with 10 bases between the two ends. Germline CDR1 is GTSNPN and CDR2 is SVGIG (reference sequence). This CDR3 is built from 13 residues.

V is TRBV12-3 or TRBV12-4 and J is TRBJ1-2; 7 bases match TRBD1. This CDR3 is 16 amino acids long. The ends lost 0 bases at V and 0 bases at J; junction bases unmatched: 4. The CDR3 DNA sequence: TGTGCCAGCAGTTTAGCGCGTGGGACAGCTAACTATGGCTACACCTTC. This codes for CASSLARGTANYGYTF.

This chain connects TRBV25-1 to TRBJ1-2; D remains unclear. The V gene lost 1 base and the J gene lost 0 bases, with 12 bases spanning the gap. This CDR3 is built from 16 residues. Germline CDR1 is MGHDK and CDR2 is SYGVNS. CDR3 sequence: CASSESSKGPNYGYTF. The CDR3 region has the DNA TGTGCCAGCAGTGAATCTAGCAAGGGCCCTAACTATGGCTACACCTTC.

The chain employs TRBV27 and TRBJ1-6, with TRBD1 identical over 8 bases. The CDR3 has 17 residues. The germline gives CDR1 MNHEY, CDR2 SMNVEV (reference sequence). Unmatched junction bases numbered 12, after V lost 3 bases and J lost 8 bases. The CDR3 DNA follows: TGTGCCAGCAGTTTCCTCACGAAACAGGGGGGGGATTCACCCCTCCACTTT. This translates into CASSFLTKQGGDSPLHF.

This clonotype was found a few times. The chain couples TRBV12-3 or TRBV12-4 to TRBJ2-5, with D perhaps TRBD1 (5 bases). The CDR3 is 15 amino acids. Trimming stripped 3 bases from V and 4 bases from J, with 15 bases between. CDR3: CASSFPQGLGETQYF. For the CDR3, the DNA is TGTGCCAGCAGTTTCCCCCAGGGTTTAGGAGAGACCCAGTACTTC.